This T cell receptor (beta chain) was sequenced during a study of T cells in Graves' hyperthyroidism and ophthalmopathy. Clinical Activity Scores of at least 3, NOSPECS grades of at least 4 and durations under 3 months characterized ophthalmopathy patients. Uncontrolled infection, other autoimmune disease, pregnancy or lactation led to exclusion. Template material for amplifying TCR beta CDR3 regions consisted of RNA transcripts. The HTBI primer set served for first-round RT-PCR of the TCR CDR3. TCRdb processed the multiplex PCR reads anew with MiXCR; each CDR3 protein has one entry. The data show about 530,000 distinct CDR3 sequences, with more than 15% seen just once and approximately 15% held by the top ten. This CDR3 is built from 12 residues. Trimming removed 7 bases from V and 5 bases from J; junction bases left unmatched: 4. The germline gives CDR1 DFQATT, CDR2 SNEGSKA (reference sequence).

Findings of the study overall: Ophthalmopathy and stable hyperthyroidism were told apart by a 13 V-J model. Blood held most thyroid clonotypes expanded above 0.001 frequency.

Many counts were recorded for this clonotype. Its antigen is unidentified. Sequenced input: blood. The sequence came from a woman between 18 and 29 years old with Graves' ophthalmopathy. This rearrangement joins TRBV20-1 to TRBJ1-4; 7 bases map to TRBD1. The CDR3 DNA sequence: TGCAGTGGACAGGGAGTGAATGAAAAACTGTTTTTT. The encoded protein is CSGQGVNEKLFF.